This TCR beta chain was identified during a study of blood T cell repertoires in COVID-19. Original data processing: Amplification of reference gene primers provided the estimated nucleated cell counts. Generated by immunoSEQ multiplex PCR, the TCRdb table keeps only in-frame clones and is missing some. The V and J calls and clone size were taken over from that table, and D and trimming were inferred from the DNA. The sample consists of about 340,000 clones, 65% to 85% of them appearing once. This CDR3 has 13 amino acids. Germline V gene lookup returns CDR1 SGHTA and CDR2 FQGNSA. V was shortened by 4 bases and J by 11 bases, with 12 bases between the two germline ends.

The clonotype originates from a man aged 25-45 years with active or convalescent COVID-19. This rearrangement joins TRBV7-2 to TRBJ1-6; weak D call: TRBD1 (6 bases). The sequencing sample was made of peripheral blood. CDR3 sequence: CASSYQQGTPLHF. Here the CDR3 DNA reads TGTGCCAGCAGCTACCAACAGGGTACACCCCTCCACTTT.